This T cell receptor (beta chain) derives from a study of shared clonotypes between healthy human individuals. The ends lost 7 bases at V and 8 bases at J; junction bases unmatched: 12. The germline V gene encodes CDR1 MDHEN and CDR2 SYDVKM. This CDR3 region has 15 residues. Sequencing used immunoSEQ multiplex PCR; TCRdb keeps in-frame clones, though not all of them. The data show approximately 180,000 clones, over 80% seen once. The clonotype was recovered from a woman aged 30 to 39 in good health. The rearrangement links TRBV28 to TRBJ1-4, with TRBD1 matching over 8 bases. The sequencing input was naive CD4+ T cells sorted from blood. Described subset: CD45RA+ positively selected. CDR3 DNA sequence: TGTGCCAGCACTGCGGCCGGGACAGGCGGAGAAAAACTGTTTTTT. Its protein product is CASTAAGTGGEKLFF.